Each of the 6 T cell receptor beta chains below was sequenced from the same sample in a study of shared clonotypes between healthy human individuals. Positive CCR7 selection of CD45RO-negative cells yielded the naive CD8 cells, and terminally differentiated effector memory CD45RA+ cells were excluded. The table came from immunoSEQ multiplex PCR; TCRdb's copy has only in-frame clones and leaves some out. The sample lists hundreds of thousands of clones, 95% to 98% occurring once. Material for sequencing was naive CD8+ T cells sorted from blood. The receptors shown here come from a man aged 30 to 39 in good health.

The chain couples TRBV7-9 to TRBJ2-7; either TRBD1 or TRBD2 may supply D (5 bases each). Germline values: CDR1 SEHNR, CDR2 FQNEAQ (reference sequence). The CDR3 has 12 amino acids. Trimming removed 8 bases at V and 3 bases at J, with 11 bases between. The CDR3 reads CASEGSYYEQYF. In DNA, the CDR3 is TGTGCCAGCGAGGGGTCGTACTACGAGCAGTACTTC.

The chain is built from TRBV13 and TRBJ2-3, with 9 bases lining up with TRBD2. The CDR3 has 16 residues. The junction had 6 bases not matched to a gene; V was cut back by 0 bases and J by 5 bases. Germline assignment: CDR1 PRHDT and CDR2 FYEKMQ (reference sequence). CDR3 DNA sequence: TGTGCCAGCAGCTTAGGGACTAGCGGAATTTTAGATACGCAGTATTTT. Translated, it gives CASSLGTSGILDTQYF.

J is TRBJ2-7 and V is TRBV5-1; 9 bases fit TRBD2. Germline V lookup: CDR1 SGHRS, CDR2 YFSETQ. The CDR3 spans 14 residues. J was trimmed by 2 bases and V by 2 bases; bases with no gene match: 2. Here the CDR3 reads CASSFAGGPYEQYF. The DNA for the CDR3 is TGCGCCAGCAGCTTTGCGGGAGGGCCCTACGAGCAGTACTTC.

The chain joins TRBV7-9 to TRBJ2-5; possibly TRBD1 for D (5 bases). CDR1 and CDR2 (germline): SEHNR, FQNEAQ (reference sequence). V was cut by 2 bases and J by 5 bases, with 15 bases left in between. The length of the CDR3 is 15 residues. CDR3 sequence (DNA): TGTGCCAGCAGCTTAATCTCAGGGTCCGGGGAGACCCAGTACTTC. It codes for CASSLISGSGETQYF. Full variable domain (rest looked up from reference TRBV7-9 and TRBJ2-5): DTGVSQNPRHKITKRGQNVTFRCDPISEHNRLYWYRQTLGQGPEFLTYFQNEAQLEKSRLLSDRFSAERPKGSFSTLEIQRTEQGDSAMYLCASSLISGSGETQYFGPGTRLLVL.

The chain recombines TRBV7-6 with TRBJ2-5, with D perhaps TRBD2 (6 bases). The CDR3 spans 18 residues. The V gene lost 2 bases and the J gene lost 5 bases, with 24 bases spanning the gap. CDR1 and CDR2 (germline): SGHVS, FNYEAQ. The CDR3 loop reads CASSLLGDPGLFLETQYF. In DNA, the CDR3 is TGTGCCAGCAGCTTATTGGGTGATCCGGGACTTTTCCTTGAGACCCAGTACTTC. The full variable domain, rest sourced from reference TRBV7-6 and TRBJ2-5, is GAGVSQSPRYKVTKRGQDVALRCDPISGHVSLYWYRQALGQGPEFLTYFNYEAQQDKSGLPNDRFSAERPEGSISTLTIQRTEQRDSAMYRCASSLLGDPGLFLETQYFGPGTRLLVL.

The V gene is TRBV29-1, the J gene TRBJ2-1; unclear D gene. Germline loops: CDR1 SQVTM, CDR2 ANQGSEA. V was cut by 4 bases and J by 4 bases, with 8 bases left in between. The CDR3 extends over 12 amino acids. CDR3 nucleotide sequence: TGCAGCGTTGTGGGCCCATACAATGAGCAGTTCTTC. Its protein is CSVVGPYNEQFF.